The clone carrying this T cell receptor (beta chain) was seen ten or more times. No antigen is known for it. The data are from a study of beta chain features in type 1 diabetes. Looking at the study overall: Patients did not differ from healthy donors in age, gender or cell yield. Study-wide results and caveats: The study found moderately but significantly shorter TCRB CDR3s in all four CD4+ subsets of Type 1 diabetes patients.

Every bit of the isolated RNA underwent reverse transcription, so sequencing read expressed TCRB transcripts. Assay: immunoSEQ multiplex PCR; the TCRdb copy retains only in-frame clones and omits some. The sample holds nearly 350,000 clones, roughly 8.8% seen once. This CDR3 comprises 18 residues. Trimming removed 4 bases at V and 0 bases at J, with 17 bases between. The germline V gene has CDR1 SGHRS and CDR2 YFSETQ. The clonotype comes from a young man with type 1 diabetes. Sequencing used central memory CD4+ T cells from blood. The gene calls are TRBV5-1 and TRBJ2-6; D may correspond to TRBD1 or TRBD2 (5 bases each). DNA of the CDR3: TGCGCCAGCAGCGAGTTGGGGGAATCGCTCTCTGGGGCCAACGTCCTGACTTTC. Residues: CASSELGESLSGANVLTF. The full variable domain, with the rest looked up from reference TRBV5-1 and TRBJ2-6, is KAGVTQTPRYLIKTRGQQVTLSCSPISGHRSVSWYQQTPGQGLQFLFEYFSETQRNKGNFPGRFSGRQFSNSRSEMNVSTLELGDSALYLCASSELGESLSGANVLTFGAGSRLTVL.